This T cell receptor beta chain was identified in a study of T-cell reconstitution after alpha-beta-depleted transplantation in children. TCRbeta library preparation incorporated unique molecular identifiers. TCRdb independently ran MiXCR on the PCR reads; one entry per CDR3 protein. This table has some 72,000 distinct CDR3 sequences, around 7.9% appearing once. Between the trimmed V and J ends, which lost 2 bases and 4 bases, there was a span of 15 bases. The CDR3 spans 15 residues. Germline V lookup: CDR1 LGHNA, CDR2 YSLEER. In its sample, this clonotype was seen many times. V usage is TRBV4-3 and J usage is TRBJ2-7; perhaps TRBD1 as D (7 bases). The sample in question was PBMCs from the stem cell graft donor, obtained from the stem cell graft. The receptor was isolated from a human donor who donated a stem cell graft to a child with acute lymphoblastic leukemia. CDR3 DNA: TGCGCCAGCAGCCAAAGTCAGGGGGGTCTATACGAGCAGTACTTC. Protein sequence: CASSQSQGGLYEQYF.